The 13 T cell receptor beta chains reported below all come from one sample, sequenced in a study of PD-1 blockade in classical Hodgkin lymphoma. Produced via immunoSEQ multiplex PCR; TCRdb's table is partial and in-frame only. The sample records approximately 27,000 clones, over 75% being singletons. Regarding time point: cycle 4 day 1 (C4D1), after 6 weeks of nivolumab. Each patient experienced a relapse that followed autologous stem cell transplantation, and brentuximab vedotin exposure varied. Specimen: peripheral blood mononuclear cells (PBMCs), collected before the fourth cycle of nivolumab. Every receptor here comes from a human donor with classical Hodgkin lymphoma.

The V and J genes are TRBV9 and TRBJ2-3; TRBD1 or TRBD2 may be the D gene (5 bases each). V was cut by 0 bases and J by 4 bases, with 12 bases left in between. The CDR3 length is 15 residues. In germline, CDR1 is SGDLS, CDR2 YYNGEE. CDR3 region: CASSVGGLGADTQYF. CDR3 sequence (DNA): TGTGCCAGCAGCGTAGGTGGCCTGGGGGCAGATACGCAGTATTTT.

This clone was recorded a few times. The V gene is TRBV28, the J gene TRBJ1-1; possible D gene TRBD1, 6 bases. V was cut by 6 bases and J by 1 base, with 18 bases left in between. Germline CDR1 is MDHEN and CDR2 is SYDVKM. CDR3 size: 16 residues. CDR3 sequence (DNA): TGTGCCAGCAGCGCGGGGGGCGCGGTGTGGAACACTGAAGCTTTCTTT. It translates to CASSAGGAVWNTEAFF.

This clone was seen only once. J is TRBJ2-5 and V is TRBV5-4; 9 bases align to TRBD2. The length of the CDR3 is 14 residues. The germline V gene encodes CDR1 SGHNT and CDR2 YYREEE (reference sequence). V dropped 4 bases and J dropped 5; count of bases not matched to a gene: 6. The CDR3 sequence is CASSPGTSPETQYF. CDR3 DNA sequence: TGTGCCAGCAGCCCCGGGACTAGCCCCGAGACCCAGTACTTC.

The rearrangement joins TRBV4-1 to TRBJ2-7; D ambiguous. Trimming removed 0 bases at V and 0 bases at J, with 15 bases between. Germline CDR1 and CDR2: MGHRA and YSYEKL. CDR3 length: 17 residues. Written as DNA, the CDR3 is TGCGCCAGCAGCCAAGAAGGGCGAGCAGGTTTCTCCTACGAGCAGTACTTC. Its translation: CASSQEGRAGFSYEQYF.

V gene TRBV7-9 combines with J gene TRBJ2-1, with D tentatively TRBD1 or TRBD2 (6 bases each). Germline CDR1 SEHNR, CDR2 FQNEAQ (reference sequence). V was trimmed by 2 bases and J by 13 bases, leaving 21 bases between them. CDR3 length: 15 residues. This chain's CDR3 is CASSLSGGQVPTQFF. The CDR3 bases are TGTGCCAGCAGCTTAAGTGGGGGGCAGGTTCCTACTCAGTTCTTC.

The gene calls are TRBV4-2 and TRBJ1-2; a possible D gene is TRBD1 (6 bases). With 5 bases removed from V and 3 bases from J, the gap between germline ends came to 13 bases. This CDR3 is 14 amino acids long. CDR1 and CDR2 (germline): LGHNA, YNFKEQ. The CDR3 coding sequence is TGTGCCAGCAGCTTGATCGGGGGCGACTATGGCTACACCTTC. Translation gives CASSLIGGDYGYTF.

This chain uses TRBV5-1 with TRBJ2-3; no clear D. V was pared by 7 bases and J by 0 bases, with 12 bases between. CDR1 is SGHRS and CDR2 is YFSETQ in the germline V gene. The CDR3 runs 14 residues. The CDR3 region has the DNA TGCGCCAGCTCCTTGGCCTCCAGCACAGATACGCAGTATTTT. Translated, it gives CASSLASSTDTQYF.

This chain uses TRBV6-6 with TRBJ1-2; the D is unclear. Germline CDR1 and CDR2: MNHNY and SVGAGI (reference sequence). The germline V and J ends were trimmed by 10 bases and 3 bases, with 15 bases remaining between them. CDR3 length: 13 amino acids. The chain's CDR3 is CATRFLQDYGYTF. The DNA for the CDR3 is TGTGCCACCCGTTTTTTGCAGGACTATGGCTACACCTTC.

This chain joins TRBV18 and TRBJ2-1, with TRBD1 identical over 7 bases. The CDR3 covers 13 residues. V shed 3 bases and J 5 bases; nucleotides not matched to a gene: 1. Looked up from germline, CDR1 is KGHSH and CDR2 is LQKENI. The CDR3 reads CASSPTGHNEQFF. CDR3 bases: TGTGCCAGCTCACCGACAGGGCACAATGAGCAGTTCTTC.

J is TRBJ2-3 and V is TRBV9, with 9 bases matching TRBD1. Germline V gene lookup returns CDR1 SGDLS and CDR2 YYNGEE. This CDR3 is 12 amino acids long. J gave up 8 bases and V 3 bases, and 1 base lay outside the gene matches. The CDR3 nucleotides are TGTGCCAGCAGCGGACAGGGGGGTACGCAGTATTTT. It is translated as CASSGQGGTQYF.

The rearrangement links TRBV5-1 to TRBJ1-1; D is possibly TRBD1 (5 bases). The length of the CDR3 is 12 residues. Trimming took off 5 bases at V and 2 bases at J, with 7 bases between the two ends. Germline loops: CDR1 SGHRS, CDR2 YFSETQ. The CDR3 nucleotides read TGCGCCAGCAGAGGGGATAACACTGAAGCTTTCTTT. Amino acid sequence: CASRGDNTEAFF.

This clone is a singleton in its sample. The V call is TRBV5-1, the J call TRBJ2-6, with D perhaps TRBD2 (5 bases). Between the trimmed V and J ends, which lost 4 bases and 0 bases, there was a span of 11 bases. Germline loops: CDR1 SGHRS, CDR2 YFSETQ. The CDR3 is 16 residues long. This CDR3 is CASSTGISSGANVLTF. CDR3 bases: TGCGCCAGCAGCACCGGGATCTCCTCTGGGGCCAACGTCCTGACTTTC.

This chain connects TRBV18 to TRBJ2-7, with D possibly matching TRBD2 (6 bases). The CDR3 runs 12 residues. Germline CDR1 and CDR2: KGHSH and LQKENI. The germline V and J ends were trimmed by 6 bases and 5 bases, with 11 bases remaining between them. CDR3 protein: CASSSAGNEQYF. For the CDR3, the DNA is TGTGCCAGCTCTTCGGCGGGAAACGAGCAGTACTTC.